The 30 T cell receptor beta chains listed next were all sequenced from one sample in a study of blood T cell repertoires in COVID-19 (dated by TCRdb to the early 2020s). Libraries were made using the immunoSEQ multiplex PCR assay. What TCRdb holds here is the immuneACCESS table cut down to in-frame rearrangements. Part of the clones is not present; checked against another copy, under half of the missing clones reflect an unresolved V gene, and the others are unexplained. The sample table holds a few hundred thousand clones, of which roughly 86% were seen once. The ten most abundant clones make up around 10% of the sample. What was sequenced was peripheral blood. These receptor sequences come from a man in his forties who had recovered from COVID-19.

The rearrangement links TRBV9 to TRBJ2-1, with a weak D call TRBD2 (5 bases). Trimming took 4 bases from V and 12 from J, leaving 14 bases between them. The CDR3 loop spans 12 amino acids. The germline gives CDR1 SGDLS, CDR2 YYNGEE. CDR3 nucleotides: TGTGCCAGCAGCCCCGGCCTAGCTGGGCAGTTCTTC. Translation: CASSPGLAGQFF.

V is TRBV7-3 and J is TRBJ1-6, with 8 bases aligning to TRBD1. Germline-derived CDR1 and CDR2 are SGHTA and FQGTGA. J gave up 9 bases and V 3 bases, and 7 bases lay outside the gene matches. CDR3 length equals 15 residues. This CDR3 is CASSLDRASGSPLHF. CDR3 DNA: TGTGCCAGCAGCTTGGACAGGGCTTCGGGTTCACCCCTCCACTTT.

The chain uses TRBV5-6 and TRBJ2-1; perhaps TRBD2 as D (5 bases). Looked up from germline, CDR1 is SGHDT and CDR2 is YYEEEE. This CDR3 has 14 amino acids. Trimming removed 0 bases from V and 8 bases from J, with 12 bases in between. The CDR3 is CASSLETSSDEQFF. CDR3 bases: TGTGCCAGCAGCTTGGAAACTAGTTCCGATGAGCAGTTCTTC.

CDR3 loop: CASSYTGPWGEIYEQYF. The CDR3 bases are TGTGCCAGCAGCTACACCGGCCCTTGGGGGGAAATCTACGAGCAGTACTTC. This chain connects TRBV5-8 to TRBJ2-7; tentative D call: TRBD2 (6 bases). The V and J ends lost 3 bases and 3 bases respectively, with 22 bases between them. The CDR3 spans 17 residues. CDR1 SGHTS and CDR2 YDEGEE come from the germline V gene. Complete variable domain (other parts from reference TRBV5-8 and TRBJ2-7): EAGVTQSPTHLIKTRGQQATLRCSPISGHTSVYWYQQALGLGLQFLLWYDEGEERNRGNFPPRFSGRQFPNYSSELNVNALELEDSALYLCASSYTGPWGEIYEQYFGPGTRLTVT.

This clone occurred once. This sequence joins TRBV2 and TRBJ1-3; 7 bases are shared with TRBD1. The CDR3 is 15 residues long. Germline CDR1 SNHLY, CDR2 FYNNEI. V dropped 6 bases and J dropped 8; count of bases not matched to a gene: 13. CDR3 nucleotides: TGTGCCAGCAGGGGACAACAGGGGCTTTCGGACACCATATATTTT. Translated: CASRGQQGLSDTIYF.

This chain uses TRBV5-5 with TRBJ2-5; 7 bases line up with TRBD1. CDR1 and CDR2 from the germline V gene are SGHKS and YYEKEE (reference sequence). There are 14 residues in the CDR3. The ends lost 4 bases at V and 3 bases at J; junction bases unmatched: 6. The CDR3: CASSRRGLEETQYF. CDR3 in DNA: TGTGCCAGCAGCAGAAGGGGGCTAGAAGAGACCCAGTACTTC.

The chain employs TRBV19 and TRBJ2-7; TRBD1 might be the D (5 bases). CDR1 LNHDA and CDR2 SQIVND come from the germline V gene (reference sequence). Trimming left V 5 bases short and J 0 bases short, with 11 bases between. The CDR3 is 14 amino acids. Here the CDR3 DNA reads TGTGCCAGTAGTGGGGCCGCGAGCTCCTACGAGCAGTACTTC. This encodes CASSGAASSYEQYF.

CDR3 protein: CASSLGGGTGELFF. The CDR3 DNA reads TGTGCCAGCAGCTTAGGAGGGGGCACCGGGGAGCTGTTTTTT. The chain couples TRBV13 to TRBJ2-2; TRBD1 is a possible D gene (6 bases). V was pared by 0 bases and J by 4 bases, with 6 bases between. This CDR3 has 14 amino acids. Per germline, CDR1 PRHDT and CDR2 FYEKMQ (reference sequence).

This clone showed up many times. The chain combines TRBV12-3 or TRBV12-4 with TRBJ1-2; D possibly corresponds to TRBD1 (5 bases). With 9 bases removed from V and 5 bases from J, the gap between germline ends came to 16 bases. The CDR3 extends over 13 amino acids. The CDR3: CASHAAGRYGYTF. In nucleotides, the CDR3 is TGTGCCAGTCATGCGGCGGGACGTTATGGCTACACCTTC.

The rearrangement uses TRBV19 and TRBJ2-1; 11 bases map to TRBD2. This CDR3 has 14 residues. V dropped 5 bases and J dropped 10; count of bases not matched to a gene: 7. The germline V gene encodes CDR1 LNHDA and CDR2 SQIVND (reference sequence). For the CDR3, the DNA is TGTGCCAGTAGTGCTAGCGGGGGGCTGAGCGAGCAGTTCTTC. Amino acids: CASSASGGLSEQFF.

The chain is built from TRBV5-1 and TRBJ1-1; D remains ambiguous. Trimming took 4 bases from V and 10 from J, leaving 17 bases between them. Germline assignment: CDR1 SGHRS and CDR2 YFSETQ. The CDR3 is 13 amino acids. This CDR3 is CASSPVYQVGAFF. The CDR3 bases are TGCGCCAGCAGCCCAGTTTACCAGGTTGGAGCTTTCTTT.

This sequence joins TRBV15 and TRBJ1-4; TRBD1 might be the D (5 bases). Trimming removed 1 base from V and 8 bases from J, with 11 bases in between. There are 14 residues in the CDR3. Germline loops: CDR1 LNHNV, CDR2 YYDKDF (reference sequence). Here the CDR3 reads CATSRVRAREKLFF. The CDR3, as DNA: TGTGCCACCAGCAGAGTCAGGGCCCGGGAAAAACTGTTTTTT.

The rearrangement joins TRBV21-1 to TRBJ2-6; the D call TRBD2 from the table was never checked on the DNA. TRBV21-1 is termed a pseudogene. The CDR3 totals 19 residues. The DNA for the CDR3 is TGTGCCAGCAGCAAAAATGCGCGGGCCCCAACCTCTGGGGCCAACGTCCTGACTTTC. Protein: CASSKNARAPTSGANVLTF.

This chain uses TRBV6-2 or TRBV6-3 with TRBJ2-5, with unresolved D. Trimming left V 5 bases short and J 1 base short, with 5 bases between. The CDR3 runs to 12 residues. CDR1 and CDR2 (germline): MNHEY, SVGEGT. The chain's CDR3 is CASSPFQETQYF. The DNA for the CDR3 is TGTGCCAGCAGTCCCTTCCAAGAGACCCAGTACTTC.

The chain joins TRBV7-2 to TRBJ2-1; 12 nucleotides line up with TRBD1. The CDR3 has 15 amino acids. Germline CDR1 reads SGHTA; CDR2 reads FQGNSA. With V trimmed by 2 bases and J by 9 bases, 5 bases remained unmatched. The CDR3 coding sequence is TGTGCCAGCAGCTTACTCGGGACAGGGGGCAGTGAGCAGTTCTTC. It codes for CASSLLGTGGSEQFF.

In its sample, this clone was seen a few times. This sequence joins TRBV18 and TRBJ1-6; 9 bases fit TRBD1. Germline CDR1 KGHSH, CDR2 LQKENI. Trimming took 3 bases from V and 8 from J; bases not matched to a gene: 2. This CDR3 has 14 residues. This CDR3 reads CASSPRDRDSPLHF. CDR3 in DNA: TGTGCCAGCTCACCCCGGGACAGGGATTCACCCCTCCACTTT.

The J gene is TRBJ2-2, the V gene TRBV24-1; a possible D gene is TRBD1 (6 bases). The V end was cut by 4 bases, the J end by 7 bases, with 12 bases between. This CDR3 is built from 14 residues. The germline V gene encodes CDR1 KGHDR and CDR2 SFDVKD. CDR3 residues: CATSDRTAGGELFF. CDR3 nucleotide sequence: TGTGCCACCAGTGACCGGACAGCCGGCGGGGAGCTGTTTTTT.

The chain combines TRBV5-4 with TRBJ2-1; 11 bases are shared with TRBD2. From germline, CDR1 is SGHNT and CDR2 YYREEE (reference sequence). The junction had 9 bases not matched to a gene; V was cut back by 7 bases and J by 6 bases. The length of the CDR3 is 15 residues. For the CDR3, the DNA is TGTGCCAGCTACCTGATTAGCGGGGGGGCCAATGAGCAGTTCTTC. It specifies CASYLISGGANEQFF.

V usage is TRBV6-6 and J usage is TRBJ2-4, with 7 nucleotides matching TRBD1. The germline V gene encodes CDR1 MNHNY and CDR2 SVGAGI (reference sequence). The CDR3 runs to 14 residues. V gave up 6 bases and J gave up 3 bases; unmatched junction bases: 5. The CDR3 loop is CASRIQGNKNIQYF. The DNA of the CDR3 is TGTGCCAGCAGGATACAGGGGAACAAAAACATTCAGTACTTC.

The chain employs TRBV2 and TRBJ2-3; 8 positions agree with TRBD2. CDR1 and CDR2 from the germline V gene are SNHLY and FYNNEI. Losses at the gene ends were 3 bases for V and 6 bases for J; bases not matched to a gene: 11. The CDR3 totals 16 residues. DNA of the CDR3: TGTGCCAGCAGTGAGGAGCGGGGGTTAGCAACGGATACGCAGTATTTT. Protein: CASSEERGLATDTQYF.

The DNA of the CDR3 is TGTGCCAGCAGCTTAGGCGGGTTTACAGATACGCAGTATTTT. It is translated as CASSLGGFTDTQYF. The V gene is TRBV7-6, the J gene TRBJ2-3, with D possibly matching TRBD2 (5 bases). The germline V gene encodes CDR1 SGHVS and CDR2 FNYEAQ. V was shortened by 1 base and J by 3 bases, with 8 bases between the two germline ends. The CDR3 sequence is 14 residues long.

V usage is TRBV30 and J usage is TRBJ2-2; 7 bases are a match to TRBD2. Germline V CDR1 and CDR2: GTSNPN, SVGIG (reference sequence). V trimming: 0 bases; J trimming: 5 bases; junction bases outside the gene matches: 6. The CDR3 covers 15 residues. The CDR3 loop reads CAWSVWTSGTGELFF. CDR3 nucleotides: TGTGCCTGGAGTGTATGGACTAGTGGTACCGGGGAGCTGTTTTTT.

This clone was seen a few times. The rearrangement joins TRBV29-1 to TRBJ1-5; 7 bases align to TRBD1. V dropped 7 bases and J dropped 7; count of bases not matched to a gene: 7. This CDR3 has 12 residues. The germline gives CDR1 SQVTM, CDR2 ANQGSEA. The CDR3 protein is CSARTGGQPQHF. The DNA of the CDR3 is TGCAGCGCTAGGACAGGCGGCCAGCCCCAGCATTTT.

V gene TRBV19 combines with J gene TRBJ2-1; no reliable D call. V lost 0 bases, J lost 8 bases, and 5 bases lay in between. The germline V gene has CDR1 LNHDA and CDR2 SQIVND (reference sequence). CDR3 size: 12 residues. CDR3 residues: CASSIDPYEQFF. CDR3 DNA: TGTGCCAGTAGTATAGATCCGTATGAGCAGTTCTTC.

The rearrangement uses TRBV7-2 and TRBJ2-3; 13 positions agree with TRBD2. The germline V gene encodes CDR1 SGHTA and CDR2 FQGNSA. CDR3 length: 17 residues. V lost 5 bases and J lost 5; bases outside the gene matches: 10. The CDR3 DNA is TGTGCCAGCAGCCCTCGACGGACTAGCGGGGGTGGAGATACGCAGTATTTT. Translating gives CASSPRRTSGGGDTQYF.

The chain links TRBV6-5 to TRBJ2-1; D may be TRBD2 (5 bases). Deletions cut 2 bases from V and 9 bases from J, with 11 bases between. CDR1 and CDR2 from the germline V gene are MNHEY and SVGAGI. CDR3 length: 13 residues. CDR3 sequence: CASSYGSISEQFF. Here the CDR3 DNA reads TGTGCCAGCAGTTACGGGAGTATCAGTGAGCAGTTCTTC.

This chain joins TRBV12-5 and TRBJ1-4, with 8 bases aligning to TRBD1. The CDR3 is 15 residues long. From germline, CDR1 is LGHNT and CDR2 FRNRAP. V lost 5 bases, J lost 7 bases, and 9 bases stayed unmatched. The CDR3: CASGTGQGAGEKLFF. CDR3 coding DNA: TGTGCTAGTGGTACGGGCCAGGGGGCTGGTGAAAAACTGTTTTTT.

The chain joins TRBV29-1 to TRBJ1-2; D is uncertain. V shed 3 bases and J shed 3 bases, with 8 bases lying between them. From germline, CDR1 is SQVTM and CDR2 ANQGSEA. The CDR3 is 12 residues long. The CDR3, as DNA: TGCAGCGTTGAGATCGGGGACTATGGCTACACCTTC. Residues: CSVEIGDYGYTF.

This chain links TRBV19 with TRBJ1-2; weak D call: TRBD1 (6 bases). V shed 1 base and J shed 3 bases, with 12 bases lying between them. This CDR3 has 15 amino acids. CDR1 and CDR2 from the germline V gene are LNHDA and SQIVND (reference sequence). CDR3 amino acids: CASSIVTWTDYGYTF. The CDR3 DNA sequence: TGTGCCAGTAGTATAGTCACGTGGACAGACTATGGCTACACCTTC.

This clone was seen once. This rearrangement joins TRBV6-6 to TRBJ2-2; a weak D match, TRBD1 (6 bases). CDR1 is MNHNY and CDR2 is SVGAGI in the germline V gene (reference sequence). V was pared by 6 bases and J by 5 bases, with 19 bases between. There are 16 residues in the CDR3. CDR3 bases: TGTGCCAGCAGCAGGGGATCGGGGTCTTGGACCGGGGAGCTGTTTTTT. Translating it yields CASSRGSGSWTGELFF.